The entry below describes one TCR beta chain. Given the absence of the conserved phenylalanine or tryptophan at the CDR3 end, a read error is likely. The data stem from a study of tumor-infiltrating lymphocytes in primary liver carcinoma. With a constant-region primer, TCR beta cDNA was made from approximately 520 ng of total RNA. Modified slightly, ARM-PCR produced TCR beta libraries over three nested multiplex PCR rounds. The opening two PCR rounds, about 11 cycles each, paired TRBV1-TRBV30 forward primers with a C-beta reverse primer. TCRdb reprocessed the multiplex PCR reads with MiXCR, giving one entry per CDR3 protein. The repertoire consists of fewer than 350,000 distinct CDR3 sequences, with less than 70% occurring once and the leading ten covering about 6.3%. This CDR3 region has 14 residues. V shed 2 bases and J 3 bases; nucleotides not matched to a gene: 1. The germline V gene has CDR1 KGHSH and CDR2 LQKENI.

Alongside blood RNA obtained from unsorted whole blood, germline DNA was also extracted. Before surgery, approximately 4 milliliters of EDTA blood were taken. The chain joins TRBV18 to TRBJ2-7; TRBD1 matches at 10 bases. Source material: peripheral blood. This receptor was identified in a man aged 35 to 55 with primary liver carcinoma and hepatitis B virus infection. In DNA form, the CDR3 reads TGTGCCAGCTCACCAAGGGACAGGGGCTACGAGCAGTACCTC. Translated, it gives CASSPRDRGYEQYL.